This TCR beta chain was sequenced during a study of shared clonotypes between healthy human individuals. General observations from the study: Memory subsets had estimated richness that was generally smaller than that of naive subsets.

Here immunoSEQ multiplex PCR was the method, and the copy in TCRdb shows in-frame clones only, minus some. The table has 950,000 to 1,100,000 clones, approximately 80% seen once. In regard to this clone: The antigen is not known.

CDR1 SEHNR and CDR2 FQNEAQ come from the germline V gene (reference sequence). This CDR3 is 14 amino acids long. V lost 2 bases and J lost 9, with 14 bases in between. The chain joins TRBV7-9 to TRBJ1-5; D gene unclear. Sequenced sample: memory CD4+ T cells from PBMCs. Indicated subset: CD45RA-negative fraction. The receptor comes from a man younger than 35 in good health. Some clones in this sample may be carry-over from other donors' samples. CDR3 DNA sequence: TGTGCCAGCAGCTTAATCGGCCGGTCGGCGCCCCAGCATTTT. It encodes CASSLIGRSAPQHF.